This TCR beta chain was profiled in a study of response to subunit inactivated influenza vaccine. The junction had 11 bases not matched to a gene; V was cut back by 3 bases and J by 4 bases. The CDR3 is made up of 17 amino acids. The germline CDR1 and CDR2 sequences are SGHRS and YFSETQ. Each CDR3 protein is one row after TCRdb ran MiXCR on the RT-PCR reads. The data hold hundreds of thousands of distinct CDR3 sequences, with under 9% observed a single time. General study results and limits: The authors put forward the suggestion that each seasonal influenza vaccination may bring in only a limited number of new T cells.

A note on this clonotype: Its specificity is not known.

The TCR originated in a man between 50 and 75 years old who received an inactivated influenza vaccine. The chain couples TRBV5-1 to TRBJ2-1, with TRBD1 matching over 9 bases. The material sequenced was PBMCs from blood, taken around 25 months after vaccination. The CDR3 DNA reads TGCGCCAGCAGCTCTAGTCCTGCGACAGGGGGTTACAATGAGCAGTTCTTC. Its protein product is CASSSSPATGGYNEQFF. Full variable domain (remainder filled in from reference TRBV5-1 and TRBJ2-1): KAGVTQTPRYLIKTRGQQVTLSCSPISGHRSVSWYQQTPGQGLQFLFEYFSETQRNKGNFPGRFSGRQFSNSRSEMNVSTLELGDSALYLCASSSSPATGGYNEQFFGPGTRLTVL.